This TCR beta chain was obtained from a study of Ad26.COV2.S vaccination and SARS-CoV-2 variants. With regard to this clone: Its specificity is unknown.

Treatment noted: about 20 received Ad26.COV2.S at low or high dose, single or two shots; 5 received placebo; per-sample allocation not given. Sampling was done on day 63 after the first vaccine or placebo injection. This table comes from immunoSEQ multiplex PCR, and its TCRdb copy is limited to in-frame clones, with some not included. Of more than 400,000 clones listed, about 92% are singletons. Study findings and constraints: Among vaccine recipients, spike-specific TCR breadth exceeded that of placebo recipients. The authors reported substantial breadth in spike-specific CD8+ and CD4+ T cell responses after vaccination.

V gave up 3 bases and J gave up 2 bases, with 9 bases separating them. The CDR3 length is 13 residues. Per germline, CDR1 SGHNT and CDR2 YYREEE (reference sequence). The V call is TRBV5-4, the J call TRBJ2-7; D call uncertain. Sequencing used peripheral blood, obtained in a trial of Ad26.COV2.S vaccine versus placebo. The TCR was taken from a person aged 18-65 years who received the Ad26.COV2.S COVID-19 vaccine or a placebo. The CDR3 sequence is CASSSPRTYEQYF. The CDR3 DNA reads TGTGCCAGCAGCTCCCCGAGGACCTACGAGCAGTACTTC.